A selection of T cell receptor beta chains follows, all from one sample in a study of Ad26.COV2.S vaccination and SARS-CoV-2 variants. Sequenced by immunoSEQ multiplex PCR; TCRdb stores in-frame clones only, minus some. In the table there are some 420,000 clones, roughly 90% of which are singletons. Sequenced material: peripheral blood, taken in a trial of Ad26.COV2.S vaccine versus placebo. The receptors were sampled from a person aged 18-60 years who received the Ad26.COV2.S COVID-19 vaccine or a placebo. CDR3s include the opening cysteine and the closing phenylalanine or tryptophan. D genes are given only for firm matches.

J,D,V,CDR3,DNA
TRBJ2-7,TRBD1,TRBV28,CASSLWADRGHEQYF,TGTGCCAGCAGTTTATGGGCGGACAGGGGACACGAGCAGTACTTC
TRBJ1-1,.,TRBV6-5,CASTRGEGTEAFF,TGTGCCAGCACCCGCGGGGAGGGAACTGAAGCTTTCTTT
TRBJ2-6,TRBD2,TRBV4-1,CASSQDERGRAGANVLTF,TGCGCCAGCAGCCAAGATGAGCGGGGGCGGGCGGGGGCCAACGTCCTGACTTTC
TRBJ2-2,.,TRBV7-2,CASSLAAIPGELFF,TGTGCCAGCAGCTTAGCGGCTATTCCCGGGGAGCTGTTTTTT
TRBJ2-7,.,TRBV15,CATSRGRGQYEQYF,TGTGCCACCAGCAGAGGCCGGGGGCAATACGAGCAGTACTTC
TRBJ2-7,TRBD1,TRBV6-6,CASRPARDSPYEQYF,TGTGCCAGCAGACCAGCCCGGGACAGCCCCTACGAGCAGTACTTC
TRBJ2-5,.,TRBV6-2/TRBV6-3,CASSRTAQETQYF,TGTGCCAGCAGTAGGACAGCCCAAGAGACCCAGTACTTC
TRBJ2-3,.,TRBV27,CASRLVKRGGWIADTQYF,TGTGCCAGCAGACTCGTAAAAAGAGGCGGGTGGATTGCAGATACGCAGTATTTT
TRBJ2-7,.,TRBV7-3,CASSSTYEQYF,TGTGCCAGCAGCTCAACCTACGAGCAGTACTTC
TRBJ2-2,TRBD2,TRBV5-1,CASSLGSGSGGAFAGELFF,TGCGCCAGCAGCTTGGGATCGGGTAGCGGGGGGGCCTTCGCCGGGGAGCTGTTTTTT
TRBJ2-7,TRBD2,TRBV11-2,CASSQTSGVREQYF,TGTGCCAGCAGCCAGACTAGCGGGGTGAGGGAGCAGTACTTC
TRBJ1-2,.,TRBV23-1,CASSHPHLGQNGYTF,TGCGCCAGCAGTCATCCTCACCTAGGTCAAAATGGCTACACCTTC
TRBJ2-3,.,TRBV5-8,CASSLAGLLTDTQYF,TGTGCCAGCAGCTTAGCAGGGCTTCTAACAGATACGCAGTATTTT